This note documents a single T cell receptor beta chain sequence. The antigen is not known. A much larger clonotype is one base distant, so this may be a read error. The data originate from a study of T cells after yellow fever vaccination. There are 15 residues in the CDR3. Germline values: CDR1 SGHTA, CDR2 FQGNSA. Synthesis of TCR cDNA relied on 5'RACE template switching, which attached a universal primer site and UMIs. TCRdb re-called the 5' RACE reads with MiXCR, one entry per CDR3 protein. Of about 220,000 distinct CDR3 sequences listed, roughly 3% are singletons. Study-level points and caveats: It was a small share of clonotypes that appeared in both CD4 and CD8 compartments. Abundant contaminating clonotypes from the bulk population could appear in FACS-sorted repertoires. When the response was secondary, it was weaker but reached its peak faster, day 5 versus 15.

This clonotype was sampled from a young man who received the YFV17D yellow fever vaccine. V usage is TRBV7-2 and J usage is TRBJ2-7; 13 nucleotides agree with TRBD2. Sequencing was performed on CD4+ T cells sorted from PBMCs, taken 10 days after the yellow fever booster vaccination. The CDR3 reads CASSGTSGAHYEEYF. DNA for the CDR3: TGTGCCAGCAGCGGGACTAGCGGGGCACACTACGAGGAGTACTTC.